The 5 T cell receptor beta chains listed next were all sequenced from one sample in a study of blood T cell repertoires in COVID-19. The data were produced by immunoSEQ multiplex PCR, yet TCRdb's version contains in-frame clones alone and is incomplete. The top ten clones hold approximately 2.6% of a sample with 200,000 to 300,000 clones, more than 85% of them seen once. Sequenced: peripheral blood. The receptor set was obtained from a person aged 18 to 30 with COVID-19, enrolled during active disease.

This rearrangement joins TRBV15 to TRBJ1-5; D uncertain. CDR3 size: 16 residues. Trimming stripped 0 bases from V and 4 bases from J, with 13 bases between. Germline values: CDR1 LNHNV, CDR2 YYDKDF (reference sequence). The CDR3 reads CATSRDRSGMNQPQHF. The CDR3 DNA sequence: TGTGCCACCAGCAGAGATCGTTCGGGGATGAATCAGCCCCAGCATTTT.

This chain connects TRBV5-1 to TRBJ2-1, with 10 nucleotides matching TRBD1. CDR3 length equals 16 residues. V shed 3 bases and J 4 bases; nucleotides not matched to a gene: 7. The germline CDR1 and CDR2 sequences are SGHRS and YFSETQ. This CDR3 reads CASSWGDRGRYNEQFF. In DNA, the CDR3 is TGCGCCAGCAGCTGGGGGGACAGGGGTAGGTACAATGAGCAGTTCTTC.

CDR3 in amino acids: CASSGQGPAQYF. The CDR3 DNA sequence: TGTGCCAGCAGCGGACAGGGCCCTGCGCAGTATTTT. The chain links TRBV9 to TRBJ2-3, with 7 bases that match TRBD1. Germline CDR1 reads SGDLS; CDR2 reads YYNGEE. The CDR3 spans 12 residues. Trimming at V came to 3 bases and at J to 10 bases, leaving 5 bases not matched to a gene.

As DNA, the CDR3 is TGTGCCAGCAGCTCATGGAGATTGGATACGCAGTATTTT. Amino acids: CASSSWRLDTQYF. The V call is TRBV7-2, the J call TRBJ2-3; D uncertain. In germline, CDR1 is SGHTA, CDR2 FQGNSA. The V end was cut by 4 bases, the J end by 6 bases, with 11 bases between. CDR3 length equals 13 residues.

This chain uses TRBV7-3 with TRBJ2-2; 8 nucleotides align to TRBD2. This CDR3 contains 15 residues. V shed 4 bases and J 3 bases; nucleotides not matched to a gene: 4. CDR1 is SGHTA, CDR2 FQGTGA, per germline. Here the CDR3 DNA reads TGTGCCAGCAGCTCAACTAGCGGTTACACCGGGGAGCTGTTTTTT. It translates to CASSSTSGYTGELFF.